The 25 T cell receptor delta chains reported below all come from one sample, sequenced in a study of gamma-delta chains in newborns, infants, children. TCRdb re-called the reads through CATT. The table records more than 9,000 delta-chain clones, 20% to 25% of them present only once. The specimen sequenced was blood. Every receptor here comes from a child who was a newborn, infant or young child, either healthy, febrile or measles-vaccinated (not recorded which).

In its sample, this clone ranks as medium-sized. This CDR3 reads CACDTVGARTDKLIF. In DNA, the CDR3 is TGTGCCTGTGACACCGTAGGTGCCCGAACCGATAAACTCATCTTT. This chain connects TRDV2 to TRDJ1; D not certain. CDR3 size: 15 residues. The V end lost 0 bases, the J end lost 2 bases, and 12 bases lay between the germline ends. From germline, CDR1 is GEAIGNYY and CDR2 EKD.

This clone came up once. The V call is TRDV2, the J call TRDJ1; 12 bases are shared with TRDD3. V was pared by 1 base and J by 2 bases, with 10 bases of the junction left unmatched. From germline, CDR1 is GEAIGNYY and CDR2 EKD. This CDR3 comprises 18 residues. The CDR3 loop reads CACDTILGDTLRTDKLIF. CDR3 in DNA: TGTGCCTGTGACACGATTCTGGGGGATACGCTAAGGACCGATAAACTCATCTTT.

The chain joins TRDV2 to TRDJ1; maybe TRDD3 (5 bases). V was trimmed by 3 bases and J by 1 base, leaving 14 bases between them. Germline lookup yields CDR1 GEAIGNYY and CDR2 EKD. There are 15 residues in the CDR3. CDR3 protein: CACDPRRGSTDKLIF. CDR3 nucleotide sequence: TGTGCCTGTGACCCTCGAAGGGGGTCCACCGATAAACTCATCTTT.

The sample holds a few counts of this clone. The rearrangement links TRDV1 to TRDJ1; 7 bases line up with TRDD3. The CDR3 length is 23 residues. Per the germline V gene, CDR1 is TSWWSYY and CDR2 is QGS. The ends lost 5 bases at V and 0 bases at J; junction bases unmatched: 30. The CDR3 DNA reads TGTGCTCTTGGGAGGGGACTCTACCGCCACCTCTGGGGGCCCCTATTGTACACCGATAAACTCATCTTT. Its protein is CALGRGLYRHLWGPLLYTDKLIF.

The sample holds a few counts of this clone. This chain uses TRDV2 with TRDJ3; 7 bases are a match to TRDD3. The V segment lost 0 bases and the J segment 4 bases; nucleotides outside the gene matches: 17. Germline assignment: CDR1 GEAIGNYY and CDR2 EKD. The CDR3 is 21 amino acids. CDR3 sequence (DNA): TGTGCCTGTGACACCGGGATGCACCCCGGGAGGGATACTTGGGACACCCGACAGATGTTTTTC. Encoded protein: CACDTGMHPGRDTWDTRQMFF.

This clone has more than one count but fewer than ten. This rearrangement joins TRDV2 to TRDJ1; 8 positions match TRDD3. The CDR3 is 15 amino acids. V shed 4 bases, J shed 1 base, and the junction held 7 bases outside the gene matches. The germline V gene has CDR1 GEAIGNYY and CDR2 EKD. In nucleotides, the CDR3 is TGTGCCTGTGAAGCTCTGGGGGACCCCACCGATAAACTCATCTTT. Translated, it gives CACEALGDPTDKLIF.

This clone occurred a few times. At one boundary the junction diverges from the germline segment, which might be a read error. The sample contains more than one DNA sequence encoding this CDR3. This sequence joins TRDV2 and TRDJ1; D is possibly TRDD3 (6 bases). Per germline, CDR1 GEAIGNYY and CDR2 EKD. The CDR3 has 18 amino acids. The CDR3 DNA sequence: TGCGCCTGTGACATGGTTGGGGGTCATAAGGCCCACACCGATAAACTCATCTTT. This translates into CACDMVGGHKAHTDKLIF.

This clone appeared a few times. The same CDR3 also results from other DNA sequences found in this sample. V is TRDV2 and J is TRDJ1; D might be TRDD3 (5 bases). This CDR3 is 14 amino acids long. CDR1 is GEAIGNYY, CDR2 EKD, per germline. V gave up 1 base and J gave up 0 bases, with 8 bases separating them. CDR3 amino acids: CACDTLGYTDKLIF. The CDR3 DNA is TGTGCCTGTGACACTTTGGGGTACACCGATAAACTCATCTTT.

The CDR3 spells CACDTWDTHTDKLIF. The CDR3 region has the DNA TGTGCCTGTGACACTTGGGATACGCACACCGATAAACTCATCTTT. The V call is TRDV2, the J call TRDJ1, with 8 bases matching TRDD3. CDR1 is GEAIGNYY and CDR2 is EKD in the germline V gene. V dropped 1 base and J dropped 0; count of bases not matched to a gene: 3. The CDR3 sequence is 15 residues long.

The chain has TRDV1 and TRDJ1, with D uncertain. Germline V gene lookup returns CDR1 TSWWSYY and CDR2 QGS. Trimming stripped 0 bases from V and 0 bases from J, with 8 bases between. The CDR3 is made up of 15 amino acids. Here the CDR3 DNA reads TGTGCTCTTGGGGAACTCATGAGTTACACCGATAAACTCATCTTT. Translation gives CALGELMSYTDKLIF.

Comment on this clone: A much more abundant neighbour one base away suggests this may be a read error. Other DNA sequences within the sample encode an identical CDR3. The chain combines TRDV2 with TRDJ1; 13 nucleotides align to TRDD3. The length of the CDR3 is 17 residues. Germline V gene lookup returns CDR1 GEAIGNYY and CDR2 EKD. CDR3 DNA: TGTGCCTGCGACACAATTACTGGGGGATACGATGGCGATAAACTCATCTTT. Its translation is CACDTITGGYDGDKLIF.

This clone was seen more than once but under ten times. The junction departs from the called germline gene at one end, perhaps through a read error. The V call is TRDV2, the J call TRDJ1; D is unresolved. Germline V gene lookup returns CDR1 GEAIGNYY and CDR2 EKD. The CDR3 has 13 amino acids. Here the CDR3 DNA reads TGTGCCGGTGACCCCATTATCACCGATAAACTCATCTTT. Its protein product is CAGDPIITDKLIF.

Of note for this clone: A read error may account for a junction end that differs from germline. This sample includes further DNA sequences coding for the same CDR3. V gene TRDV1 combines with J gene TRDJ1; a possible D gene is TRDD2 (6 bases). In germline, CDR1 is TSWWSYY, CDR2 QGS. There are 20 residues in the CDR3. DNA of the CDR3: TGCGCTCTTGCCTTCCCCAAGACGAAAATTACCCTTGTACCCCACGGTAAACTCATCTTT. As protein: CALAFPKTKITLVPHGKLIF.

The V call is TRDV2, the J call TRDJ1, with 9 bases lining up with TRDD3. J was trimmed by 0 bases and V by 0 bases; bases with no gene match: 10. The CDR3 length is 18 residues. CDR1 is GEAIGNYY and CDR2 is EKD in the germline V gene. The CDR3 coding sequence is TGTGCCTGTGACACCGGAACTGGGGGAAAAGTGTACACCGATAAACTCATCTTT. This sequence encodes CACDTGTGGKVYTDKLIF.

The chain couples TRDV2 to TRDJ1; D gene uncertain. The V gene lost 3 bases and the J gene lost 1 base, with 14 bases spanning the gap. The CDR3 totals 15 residues. Germline V gene lookup returns CDR1 GEAIGNYY and CDR2 EKD. CDR3 DNA sequence: TGTGCCTGTGACCCCGCTGGCAGGGTCACCGATAAACTCATCTTT. This gives the protein CACDPAGRVTDKLIF.

This chain joins TRDV2 and TRDJ1; 8 bases match TRDD3. Germline V CDR1 and CDR2: GEAIGNYY, EKD. The CDR3 runs to 18 residues. V shed 0 bases and J 0 bases; nucleotides not matched to a gene: 11. CDR3 sequence: CACDTVLGIPDHTDKLIF. CDR3 nucleotide sequence: TGTGCCTGTGACACCGTCCTGGGGATACCAGACCACACCGATAAACTCATCTTT.

The table lists this clone with a few counts. The chain is built from TRDV1 and TRDJ1, with D possibly TRDD1 on 6 matching bases. CDR1 TSWWSYY and CDR2 QGS come from the germline V gene. The CDR3 is made up of 21 amino acids. The V and J ends lost 0 bases and 3 bases respectively, with 29 bases between them. The CDR3 reads CALGELNRGGHGPIQPDKLIF. In DNA form, the CDR3 reads TGTGCTCTTGGGGAACTAAATAGGGGGGGCCATGGCCCAATTCAGCCCGATAAACTCATCTTT.

As for this clone: In the same sample, other DNA sequences code for this CDR3. CDR3 protein: CACDPLLGDTFTAQLFF. CDR3 bases: TGTGCCTGTGACCCACTACTGGGGGATACATTCACAGCACAACTCTTCTTT. The chain joins TRDV2 to TRDJ2; 12 bases map to TRDD3. Germline trimming cut 3 bases from V and 5 bases from J; bases unmatched to any gene: 9. Germline CDR1 and CDR2: GEAIGNYY and EKD. The CDR3 is 17 amino acids.

In this sample, this clone turned up once. The chain is built from TRDV2 and TRDJ3, with D unclear. The CDR3 contains 22 residues. CDR1 and CDR2 from the germline V gene are GEAIGNYY and EKD. V gave up 0 bases and J gave up 1 base, with 24 bases separating them. The CDR3, as DNA: TGTGCCTGTGACACCCTCCCGCCTATGGATTTCCCTCTTTCCTGGGACACCCGACAGATGTTTTTC. Its protein is CACDTLPPMDFPLSWDTRQMFF.

This clone was counted only a few times. The same CDR3 can be traced to other DNA sequences in this sample. The chain links TRDV2 to TRDJ1, with a weak D call TRDD3 (5 bases). Germline CDR1 and CDR2: GEAIGNYY and EKD. V was clipped by 0 bases and J by 0 bases, with 13 bases between them. This CDR3 has 16 amino acids. The CDR3 DNA is TGTGCCTGTGACACCGTAGGGGACTCGTACACCGATAAACTCATCTTT. Amino acids: CACDTVGDSYTDKLIF.

By its share, this clone is medium-sized. DNA of the CDR3: TGTGCCTGTGACCCACTTCCTCACCGACCCCGATCAGACTGGGGGATCCAAGAAGCTTTGACAGCACAACTCTTCTTT. Translated, it gives CACDPLPHRPRSDWGIQEALTAQLFF. This chain joins TRDV2 and TRDJ2; TRDD3 agrees at 10 bases. The CDR3 has 26 residues. J was trimmed by 0 bases and V by 3 bases; bases with no gene match: 33. Germline values: CDR1 GEAIGNYY, CDR2 EKD.

The CDR3, as DNA: TGTGCCTGTGACACCGTCGTCCGGAGTACTGGGGGTTACAAATTCATCTTT. This translates into CACDTVVRSTGGYKFIF. The chain combines TRDV2 with TRDJ1, with 8 bases identical to TRDD3. Germline V lookup: CDR1 GEAIGNYY, CDR2 EKD. This CDR3 region has 17 residues. J lost 12 bases, V lost 0 bases, and 20 bases had no gene match.

Concerning this clone itself: It may be a read error: a sequence one base away is much more abundant. The sample carries other DNA sequences with the same CDR3. The chain combines TRDV2 with TRDJ1; 11 nucleotides line up with TRDD3. Germline V lookup: CDR1 GEAIGNYY, CDR2 EKD. The CDR3 totals 15 residues. CDR3 region: CACDTLGDTRDKLIF. The CDR3 nucleotides read TGCGCCTGTGACACGCTGGGGGATACTAGAGATAAACTCATCTTT.

This clone appeared a few times. The J gene is TRDJ1, the V gene TRDV2; 9 bases match TRDD3. CDR3 size: 19 residues. Germline CDR1 is GEAIGNYY and CDR2 is EKD. V lost 1 base, J lost 0 bases, and 14 bases stayed unmatched. CDR3 nucleotides: TGTGCCTGTGACACAGTGGGATTACTGGGGGACCTCTACACCGATAAACTCATCTTT. Translating it yields CACDTVGLLGDLYTDKLIF.

This clone was seen a few times. J is TRDJ1 and V is TRDV2, with 9 bases aligning to TRDD3. J lost 3 bases, V lost 0 bases, and 16 bases had no gene match. The germline V gene encodes CDR1 GEAIGNYY and CDR2 EKD. The CDR3 has 19 amino acids. CDR3 nucleotide sequence: TGTGCCTGTGACACCGTACTGGGGGACGTCCCCTTTGGACCCGATAAACTCATCTTT. Residues: CACDTVLGDVPFGPDKLIF.